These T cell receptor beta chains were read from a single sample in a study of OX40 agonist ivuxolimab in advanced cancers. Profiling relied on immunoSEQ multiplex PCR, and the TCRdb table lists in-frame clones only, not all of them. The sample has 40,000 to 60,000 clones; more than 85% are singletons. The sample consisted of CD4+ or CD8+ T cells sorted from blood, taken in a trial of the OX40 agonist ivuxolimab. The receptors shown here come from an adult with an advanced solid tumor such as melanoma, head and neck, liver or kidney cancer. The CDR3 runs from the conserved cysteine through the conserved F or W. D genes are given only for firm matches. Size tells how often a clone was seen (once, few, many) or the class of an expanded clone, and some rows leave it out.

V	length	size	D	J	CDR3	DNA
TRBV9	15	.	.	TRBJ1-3	CASSVEGPSGNTIYF	TGTGCCAGCAGCGTAGAGGGACCCTCTGGAAACACCATATATTTT
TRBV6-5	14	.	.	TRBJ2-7	CASRRGQGAYEQYF	TGTGCCAGCAGGCGAGGTCAGGGTGCCTACGAGCAGTACTTC
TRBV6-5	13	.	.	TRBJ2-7	CASSFGYSYEQYF	TGTGCCAGCAGTTTCGGCTATTCCTACGAGCAGTACTTC
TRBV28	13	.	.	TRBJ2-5	CASSSGDLARQYF	TGTGCCAGCAGTTCAGGAGACTTGGCCAGACAGTACTTC
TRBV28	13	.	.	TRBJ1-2	CASRSGIYWGYTF	TGTGCCAGCAGGTCTGGGATCTATTGGGGCTACACCTTC
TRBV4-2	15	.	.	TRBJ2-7	CASSQEKGFWGEQYF	TGTGCCAGCAGCCAAGAAAAAGGGTTTTGGGGCGAGCAGTACTTC
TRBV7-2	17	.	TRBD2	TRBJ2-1	CASSLQFLAGGPDEQFF	TGTGCCAGCAGCCTACAGTTCCTAGCGGGAGGGCCGGATGAGCAGTTCTTC
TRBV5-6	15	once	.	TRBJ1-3	CASSLQGATGNTIYF	TGTGCCAGCAGCCTACAGGGAGCCACTGGAAACACCATATATTTT
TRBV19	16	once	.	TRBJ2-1	CASSIDQASPYNEQFF	TGTGCCAGTAGTATAGATCAGGCTAGCCCTTACAATGAGCAGTTCTTC
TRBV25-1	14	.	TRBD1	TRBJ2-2	CASSETGVGGELFF	TGTGCCAGCAGTGAAACAGGGGTTGGCGGGGAGCTGTTTTTT
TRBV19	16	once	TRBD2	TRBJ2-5	CASRTSGRWGQETQYF	TGTGCCAGTAGGACTAGCGGGAGATGGGGCCAAGAGACCCAGTACTTC
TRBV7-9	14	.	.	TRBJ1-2	CASSLDTRVHGYTF	TGTGCCAGCAGCTTAGATACCAGGGTACATGGCTACACCTTC
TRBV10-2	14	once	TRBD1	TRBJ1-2	CASRPGTGSYGYTF	TGCGCCAGCAGGCCCGGGACAGGGAGCTATGGCTACACCTTC
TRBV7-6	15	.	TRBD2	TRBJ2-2	CASSLTSGVTGELFF	TGTGCCAGCAGCTTGACTAGCGGGGTTACCGGGGAGCTGTTTTTT
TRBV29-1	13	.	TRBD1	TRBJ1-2	CSVRDRGNYGYTF	TGCAGCGTTCGGGACAGGGGGAACTATGGCTACACCTTC
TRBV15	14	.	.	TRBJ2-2	CATRDQGWTGELFF	TGTGCCACCAGGGATCAGGGATGGACCGGGGAGCTGTTTTTT
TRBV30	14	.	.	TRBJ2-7	CAVRGPQSSYEQYF	TGTGCCGTACGCGGTCCGCAGAGCTCCTACGAGCAGTACTTC
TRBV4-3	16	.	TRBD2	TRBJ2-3	CASSQEGRARADTQYF	TGCGCCAGCAGCCAAGAAGGGAGGGCCAGAGCAGATACGCAGTATTTT
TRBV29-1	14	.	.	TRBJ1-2	CSVGPQGSDYGYTF	TGCAGCGTTGGCCCCCAGGGGTCCGACTATGGCTACACCTTC
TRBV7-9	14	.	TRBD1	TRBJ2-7	CASSLSDRAYEQYF	TGTGCCAGCAGCTTATCGGACAGGGCCTACGAGCAGTACTTC
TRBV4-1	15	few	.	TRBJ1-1	CASSQDNSRSSEAFF	TGCGCCAGCAGCCAAGATAACAGTCGTTCGTCTGAAGCTTTCTTT
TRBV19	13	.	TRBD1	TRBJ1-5	CASSKDRDQPQHF	TGTGCCAGTAGCAAAGACAGGGACCAGCCCCAGCATTTT
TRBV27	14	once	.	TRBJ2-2	CASSFSTITGELFF	TGTGCCAGCAGTTTTAGCACAATTACCGGGGAGCTGTTTTTT
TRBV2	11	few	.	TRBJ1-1	CASSEGLVAFF	TGTGCCAGCAGTGAAGGACTCGTGGCTTTCTTT
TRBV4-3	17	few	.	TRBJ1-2	CASSPDFWRSGDYGYTF	TGCGCCAGCAGTCCCGACTTTTGGCGCAGCGGAGACTATGGCTACACCTTC
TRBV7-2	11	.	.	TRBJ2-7	CASSSAYEQYF	TGTGCCAGCAGCTCGGCCTACGAGCAGTACTTC
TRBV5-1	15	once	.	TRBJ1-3	CASSLSPGMENTIYF	TGCGCCAGCAGCTTGTCTCCAGGGATGGAAAACACCATATATTTT
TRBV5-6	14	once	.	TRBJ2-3	CASSLVQGGSTQYF	TGTGCCAGCAGCTTGGTCCAGGGAGGTTCTACGCAGTATTTT
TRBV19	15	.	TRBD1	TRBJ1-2	CASSTWTGTSYGYTF	TGTGCCAGTAGTACCTGGACAGGTACAAGCTATGGCTACACCTTC
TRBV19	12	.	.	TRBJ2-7	CASSRDTYEQYF	TGTGCCAGTAGTCGGGACACCTACGAGCAGTACTTC
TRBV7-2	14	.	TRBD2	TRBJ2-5	CASSVAGAQETQYF	TGTGCCAGCAGCGTAGCGGGGGCTCAAGAGACCCAGTACTTC
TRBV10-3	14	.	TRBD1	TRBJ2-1	CASRGQGLYNEQFF	TGTGCCAGCAGGGGACAGGGGCTTTACAATGAGCAGTTCTTC
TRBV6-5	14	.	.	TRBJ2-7	CASSFFSGSYEQYF	TGTGCCAGCAGTTTTTTTAGCGGTTCCTACGAGCAGTACTTC
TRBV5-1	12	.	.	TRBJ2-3	CASSLAGETQYF	TGCGCCAGCAGCTTGGCGGGGGAAACGCAGTATTTT
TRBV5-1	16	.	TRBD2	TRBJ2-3	CASSLATGGRGDTQYF	TGCGCCAGCAGCTTGGCCACGGGCGGGAGAGGAGATACGCAGTATTTT
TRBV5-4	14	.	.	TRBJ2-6	CASSSMAGANVLTF	TGTGCCAGCAGCTCGATGGCTGGGGCCAACGTCCTGACTTTC
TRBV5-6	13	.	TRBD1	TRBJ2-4	CASSPGTVNIQYF	TGTGCCAGCAGCCCAGGGACAGTAAACATTCAGTACTTC
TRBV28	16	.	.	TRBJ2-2	CASRSSSSLNTGELFF	TGTGCCAGCAGATCTTCTAGCTCCCTTAACACCGGGGAGCTGTTTTTT
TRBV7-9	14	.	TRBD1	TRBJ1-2	CASLNQAGGRGYTF	TGTGCCAGCTTAAACCAGGCAGGGGGCCGTGGCTACACCTTC
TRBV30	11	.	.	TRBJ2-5	CAWSSGETQYF	TGTGCCTGGAGTTCGGGGGAGACCCAGTACTTC
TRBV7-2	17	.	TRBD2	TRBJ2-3	CASSFRFGGGRTDTQYF	TGTGCCAGCAGCTTCCGCTTCGGCGGGGGGAGGACAGATACGCAGTATTTT
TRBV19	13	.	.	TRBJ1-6	CASSLQGGSPLHF	TGTGCCAGTAGTCTACAGGGAGGCTCACCCCTCCACTTT
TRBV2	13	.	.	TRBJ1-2	CASSPGADYGYTF	TGTGCCAGCTCCCCAGGGGCAGACTATGGCTACACCTTC
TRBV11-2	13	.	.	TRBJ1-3	CASSSVGGNTIYF	TGTGCCAGCAGCTCCGTGGGGGGAAACACCATATATTTT
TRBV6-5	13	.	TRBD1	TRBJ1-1	CASRRTGNTEAFF	TGTGCCAGCAGACGGACAGGGAACACTGAAGCTTTCTTT
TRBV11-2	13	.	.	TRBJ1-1	CASSLQLNTEAFF	TGTGCCAGCAGCTTACAGTTGAACACTGAAGCTTTCTTT
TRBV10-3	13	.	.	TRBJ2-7	CAISEWAIYEQYF	TGTGCCATCAGTGAGTGGGCCATTTACGAGCAGTACTTC
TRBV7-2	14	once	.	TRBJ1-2	CASSLGQRTAGYTF	TGTGCCAGCAGCTTAGGGCAGCGTACGGCGGGCTACACCTTC
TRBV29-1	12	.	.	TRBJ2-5	CSHRSGMGTQYF	TGCAGCCATAGGTCGGGCATGGGGACCCAGTACTTC
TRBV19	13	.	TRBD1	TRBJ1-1	CASSTGTDTEAFF	TGTGCCAGTAGTACGGGGACAGACACTGAAGCTTTCTTT
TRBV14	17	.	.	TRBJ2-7	CASSQSPPGGVSYEQYF	TGTGCCAGCAGCCAGTCCCCCCCTGGGGGCGTCTCCTACGAGCAGTACTTC
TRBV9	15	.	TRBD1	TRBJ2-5	CASSADGTGKETQYF	TGTGCCAGCAGCGCAGACGGGACAGGGAAAGAGACCCAGTACTTC
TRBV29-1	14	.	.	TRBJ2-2	CSALQGPNTGELFF	TGCAGCGCTCTACAGGGACCGAACACCGGGGAGCTGTTTTTT
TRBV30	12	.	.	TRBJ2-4	CAWAALHHIQYF	TGTGCCTGGGCCGCCCTCCACCACATTCAGTACTTC
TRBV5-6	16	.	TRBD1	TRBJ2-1	CASSLGRQGYYNEQFF	TGTGCCAGCAGCTTGGGCCGACAGGGCTACTACAATGAGCAGTTCTTC